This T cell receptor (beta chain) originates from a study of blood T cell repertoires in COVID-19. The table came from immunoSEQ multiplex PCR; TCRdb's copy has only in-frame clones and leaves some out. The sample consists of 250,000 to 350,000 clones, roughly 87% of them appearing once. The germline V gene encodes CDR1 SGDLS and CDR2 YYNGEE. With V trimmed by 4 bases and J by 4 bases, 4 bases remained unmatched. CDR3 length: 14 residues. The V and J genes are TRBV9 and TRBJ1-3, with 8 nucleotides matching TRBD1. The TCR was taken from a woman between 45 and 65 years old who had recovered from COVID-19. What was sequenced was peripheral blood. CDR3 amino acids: CASSPRQGGNTIYF. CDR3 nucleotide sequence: TGTGCCAGCAGCCCGCGACAGGGGGGAAACACCATATATTTT.